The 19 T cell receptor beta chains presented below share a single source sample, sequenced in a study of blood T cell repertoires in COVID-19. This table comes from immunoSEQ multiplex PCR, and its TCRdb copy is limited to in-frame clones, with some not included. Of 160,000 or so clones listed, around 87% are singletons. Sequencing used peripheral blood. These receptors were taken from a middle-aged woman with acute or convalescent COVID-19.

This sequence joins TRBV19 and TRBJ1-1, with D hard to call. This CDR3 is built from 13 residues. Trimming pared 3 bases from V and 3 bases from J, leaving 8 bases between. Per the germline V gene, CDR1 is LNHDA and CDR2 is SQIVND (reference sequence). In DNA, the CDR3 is TGTGCCAGTAGTATTTGGGGAGACACTGAAGCTTTCTTT. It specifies CASSIWGDTEAFF.

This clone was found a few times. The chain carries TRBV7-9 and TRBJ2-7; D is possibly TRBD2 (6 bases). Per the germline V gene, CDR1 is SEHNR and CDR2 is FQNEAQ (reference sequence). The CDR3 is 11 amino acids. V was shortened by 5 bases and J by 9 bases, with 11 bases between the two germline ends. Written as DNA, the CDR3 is TGTGCCAGCAGCCTCGGGGGACTGCAGTACTTC. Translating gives CASSLGGLQYF.

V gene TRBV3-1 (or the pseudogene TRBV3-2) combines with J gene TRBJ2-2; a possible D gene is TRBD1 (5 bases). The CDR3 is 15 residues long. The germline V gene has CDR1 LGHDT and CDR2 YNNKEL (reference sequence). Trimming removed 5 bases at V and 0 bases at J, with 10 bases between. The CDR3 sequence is CASSEQATNTGELFF. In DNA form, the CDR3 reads TGTGCCAGCAGCGAACAGGCCACGAACACCGGGGAGCTGTTTTTT.

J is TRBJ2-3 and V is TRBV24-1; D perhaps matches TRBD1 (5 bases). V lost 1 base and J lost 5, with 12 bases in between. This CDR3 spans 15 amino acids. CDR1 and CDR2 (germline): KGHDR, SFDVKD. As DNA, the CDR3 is TGTGCCACCAGTGATTTTTCCCAGGGTGGAGATACGCAGTATTTT. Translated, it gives CATSDFSQGGDTQYF.

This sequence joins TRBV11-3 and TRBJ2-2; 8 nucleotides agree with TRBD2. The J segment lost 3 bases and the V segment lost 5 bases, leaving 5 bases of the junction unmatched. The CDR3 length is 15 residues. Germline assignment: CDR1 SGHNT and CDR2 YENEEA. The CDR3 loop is CASSLREGYTGELFF. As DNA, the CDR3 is TGTGCCAGCAGCCTACGGGAGGGTTACACCGGGGAGCTGTTTTTT.

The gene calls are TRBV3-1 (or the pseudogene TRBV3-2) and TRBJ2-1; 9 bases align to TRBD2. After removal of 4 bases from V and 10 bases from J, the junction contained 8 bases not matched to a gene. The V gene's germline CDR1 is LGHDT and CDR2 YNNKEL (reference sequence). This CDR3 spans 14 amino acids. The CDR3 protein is CASSPDSGRGEQFF. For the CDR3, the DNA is TGTGCCAGCAGCCCGGATAGCGGGAGAGGGGAGCAGTTCTTC.

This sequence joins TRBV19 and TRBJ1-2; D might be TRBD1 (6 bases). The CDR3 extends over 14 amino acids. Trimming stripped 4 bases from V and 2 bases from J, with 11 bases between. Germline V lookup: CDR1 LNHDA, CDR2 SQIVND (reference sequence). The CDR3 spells CASSTRTENYGYTF. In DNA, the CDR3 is TGTGCCAGTAGTACTCGGACAGAAAACTATGGCTACACCTTC.

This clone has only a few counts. The CDR3 bases are TGCGCCAGCAGCCAAGATGGGACAGGATCAGATACGCAGTATTTT. This gives the protein CASSQDGTGSDTQYF. The J gene is TRBJ2-3, the V gene TRBV4-1, with TRBD1 matching 8 bases. J was trimmed by 4 bases and V by 0 bases; bases with no gene match: 3. Germline CDR1 and CDR2: MGHRA and YSYEKL. CDR3 length: 15 amino acids.

The CDR3 loop is CASSPSGSQTYEQYF. CDR3 coding DNA: TGTGCCAGCAGCCCAAGCGGGAGCCAAACCTACGAGCAGTACTTC. The chain carries TRBV9 and TRBJ2-7; TRBD2 aligns across 8 bases. V was clipped by 4 bases and J by 2 bases; unmatched bases: 8. CDR1 SGDLS and CDR2 YYNGEE come from the germline V gene. This CDR3 has 15 residues.

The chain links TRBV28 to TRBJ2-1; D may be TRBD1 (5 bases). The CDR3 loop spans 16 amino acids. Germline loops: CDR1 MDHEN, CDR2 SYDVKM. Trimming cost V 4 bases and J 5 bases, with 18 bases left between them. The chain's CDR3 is CASSSYTGTPDNEQFF. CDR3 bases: TGTGCCAGCAGTTCTTATACAGGAACTCCAGACAATGAGCAGTTCTTC.

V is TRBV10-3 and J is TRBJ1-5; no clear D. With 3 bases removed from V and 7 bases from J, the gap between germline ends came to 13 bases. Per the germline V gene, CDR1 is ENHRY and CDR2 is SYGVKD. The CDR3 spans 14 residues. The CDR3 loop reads CAISDGSVGQPQHF. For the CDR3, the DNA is TGTGCCATCAGTGATGGGAGTGTTGGCCAGCCCCAGCATTTT.

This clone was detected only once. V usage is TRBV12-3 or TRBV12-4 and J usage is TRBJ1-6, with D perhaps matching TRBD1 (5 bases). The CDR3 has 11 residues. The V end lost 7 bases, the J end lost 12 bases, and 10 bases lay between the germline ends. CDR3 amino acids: CASNSGGPLHF. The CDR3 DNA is TGTGCCAGCAACTCCGGGGGACCCCTCCACTTT.

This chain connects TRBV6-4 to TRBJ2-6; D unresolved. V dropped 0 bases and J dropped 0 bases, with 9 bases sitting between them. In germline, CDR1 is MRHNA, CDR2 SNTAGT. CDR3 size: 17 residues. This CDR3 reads CASSDSAGHSGANVLTF. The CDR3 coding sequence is TGTGCCAGCAGTGACTCGGCAGGCCACTCTGGGGCCAACGTCCTGACTTTC.

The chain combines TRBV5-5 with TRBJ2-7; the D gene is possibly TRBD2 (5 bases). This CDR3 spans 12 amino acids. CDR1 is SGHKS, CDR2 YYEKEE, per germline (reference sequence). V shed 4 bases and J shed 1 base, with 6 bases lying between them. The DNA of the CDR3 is TGTGCCAGCAGCCCGGGGTCCTACGAGCAGTACTTC. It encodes CASSPGSYEQYF.

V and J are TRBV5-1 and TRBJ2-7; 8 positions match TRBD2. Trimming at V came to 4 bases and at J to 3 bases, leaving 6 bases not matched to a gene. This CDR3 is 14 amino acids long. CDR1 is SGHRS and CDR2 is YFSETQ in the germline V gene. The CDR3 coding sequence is TGCGCCAGCAGCCCGTCGACTAGCGACTACGAGCAGTACTTC. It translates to CASSPSTSDYEQYF.

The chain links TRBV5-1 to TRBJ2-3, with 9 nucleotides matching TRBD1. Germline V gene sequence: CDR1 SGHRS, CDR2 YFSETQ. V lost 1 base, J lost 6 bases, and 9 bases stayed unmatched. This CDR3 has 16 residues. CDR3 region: CASSLYPGQGSDTQYF. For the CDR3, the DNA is TGCGCCAGCAGCTTGTACCCGGGACAGGGTTCTGATACGCAGTATTTT.

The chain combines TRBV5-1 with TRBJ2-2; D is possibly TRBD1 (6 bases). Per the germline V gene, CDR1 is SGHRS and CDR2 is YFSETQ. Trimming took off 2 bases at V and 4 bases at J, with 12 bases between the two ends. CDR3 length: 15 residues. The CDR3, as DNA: TGCGCCAGCAGCTTACGTACAGGGACCACCGGGGAGCTGTTTTTT. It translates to CASSLRTGTTGELFF.

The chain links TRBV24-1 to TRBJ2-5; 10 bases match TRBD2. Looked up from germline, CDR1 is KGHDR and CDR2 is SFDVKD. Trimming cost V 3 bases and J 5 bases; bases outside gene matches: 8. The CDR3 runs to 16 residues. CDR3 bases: TGTGCCACCAGTGATGCTACTAGCGGGGTGCGGGAGACCCAGTACTTC. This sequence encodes CATSDATSGVRETQYF.

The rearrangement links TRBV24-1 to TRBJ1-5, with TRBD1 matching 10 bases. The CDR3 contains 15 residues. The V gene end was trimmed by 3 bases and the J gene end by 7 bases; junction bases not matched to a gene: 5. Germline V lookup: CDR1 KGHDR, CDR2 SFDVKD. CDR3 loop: CATSDAGTGEQPQHF. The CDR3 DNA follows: TGTGCCACCAGTGATGCCGGGACAGGGGAACAGCCCCAGCATTTT.